This TCR beta chain originates from a study of early T cells in non-severe SARS-CoV-2 infection. Regarding the study as a whole: Missing private and CD4 specificities, VDJdb matching favored anti-spike CD8 responses.

This clonotype was detected ten times or more. The antigen remains unidentified. The length of the CDR3 is 16 residues. Germline V gene sequence: CDR1 LGHDT, CDR2 YNNKEL (reference sequence). With 3 bases removed from V and 2 bases from J, the gap between germline ends came to 17 bases. Each CDR3 protein is one row after TCRdb ran MiXCR on the 5' RACE reads. The sample gives tens of thousands of distinct CDR3 sequences, roughly 5.8% of which show up once; approximately 5.8% is in the top ten. V usage is TRBV3-1 and J usage is TRBJ2-7, with D possibly being TRBD1 (5 bases). The sequence was collected from an adult who was a healthcare worker with PCR-confirmed SARS-CoV-2 infection or an uninfected control (not recorded which). The sample comprised whole blood. The DNA for the CDR3 is TGTGCCAGCAGCCACCTCCCAGGGTCATTCCCCTACGAGCAGTACTTC. It encodes CASSHLPGSFPYEQYF.